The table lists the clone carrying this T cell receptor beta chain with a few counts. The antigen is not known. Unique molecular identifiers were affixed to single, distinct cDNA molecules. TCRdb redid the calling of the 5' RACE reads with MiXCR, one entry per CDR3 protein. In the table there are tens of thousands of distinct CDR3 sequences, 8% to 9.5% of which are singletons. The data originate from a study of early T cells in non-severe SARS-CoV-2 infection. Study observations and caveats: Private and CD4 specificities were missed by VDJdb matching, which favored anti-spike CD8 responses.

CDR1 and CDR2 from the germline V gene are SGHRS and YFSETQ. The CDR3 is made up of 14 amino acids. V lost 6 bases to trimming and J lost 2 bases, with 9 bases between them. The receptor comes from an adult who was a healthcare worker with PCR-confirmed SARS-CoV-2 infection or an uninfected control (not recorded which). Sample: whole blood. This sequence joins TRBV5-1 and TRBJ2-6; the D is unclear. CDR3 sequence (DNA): TGCGCCAGCAAGTCTGCTACTGGGGCCAACGTCCTGACTTTC. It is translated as CASKSATGANVLTF.